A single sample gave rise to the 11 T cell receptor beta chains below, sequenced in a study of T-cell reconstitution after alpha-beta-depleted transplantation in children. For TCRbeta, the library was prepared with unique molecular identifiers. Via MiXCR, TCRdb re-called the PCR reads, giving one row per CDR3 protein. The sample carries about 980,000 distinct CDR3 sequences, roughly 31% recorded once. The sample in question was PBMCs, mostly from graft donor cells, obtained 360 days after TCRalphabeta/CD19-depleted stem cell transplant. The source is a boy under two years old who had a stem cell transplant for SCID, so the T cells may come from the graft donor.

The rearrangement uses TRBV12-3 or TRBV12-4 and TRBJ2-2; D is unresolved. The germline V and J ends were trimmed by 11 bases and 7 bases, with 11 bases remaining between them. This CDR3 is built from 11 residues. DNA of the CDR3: TGTGCCTTAAGGGAAAACGGGGAGCTGTTTTTT. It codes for CALRENGELFF.

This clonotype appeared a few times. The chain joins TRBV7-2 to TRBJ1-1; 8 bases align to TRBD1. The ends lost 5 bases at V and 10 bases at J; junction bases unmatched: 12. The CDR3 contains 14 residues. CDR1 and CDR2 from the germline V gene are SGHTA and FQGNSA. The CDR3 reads CASSPLTGEPAAFF. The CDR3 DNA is TGTGCCAGCAGCCCCTTGACAGGGGAGCCTGCAGCTTTCTTT.

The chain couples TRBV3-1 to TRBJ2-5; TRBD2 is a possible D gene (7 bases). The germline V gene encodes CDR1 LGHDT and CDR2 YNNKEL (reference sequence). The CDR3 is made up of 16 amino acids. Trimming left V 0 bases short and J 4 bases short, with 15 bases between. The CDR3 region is CASSQDLGGAGETQYF. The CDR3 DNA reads TGTGCCAGCAGCCAAGATCTTGGGGGGGCAGGAGAGACCCAGTACTTC.

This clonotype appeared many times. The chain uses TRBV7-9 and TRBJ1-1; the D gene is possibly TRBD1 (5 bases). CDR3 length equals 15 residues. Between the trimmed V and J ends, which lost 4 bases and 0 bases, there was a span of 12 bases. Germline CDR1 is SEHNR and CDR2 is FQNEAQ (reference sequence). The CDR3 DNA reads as TGTGCCAGCAGCTCTGCGGGACGGATGAACACTGAAGCTTTCTTT. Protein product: CASSSAGRMNTEAFF.

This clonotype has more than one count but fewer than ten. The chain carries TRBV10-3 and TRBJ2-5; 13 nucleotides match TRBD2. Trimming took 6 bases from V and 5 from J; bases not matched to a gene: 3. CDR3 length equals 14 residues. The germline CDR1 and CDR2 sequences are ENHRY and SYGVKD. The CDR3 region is CAIRGTSGAETQYF. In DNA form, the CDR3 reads TGTGCCATCAGAGGGACTAGCGGGGCTGAGACCCAGTACTTC.

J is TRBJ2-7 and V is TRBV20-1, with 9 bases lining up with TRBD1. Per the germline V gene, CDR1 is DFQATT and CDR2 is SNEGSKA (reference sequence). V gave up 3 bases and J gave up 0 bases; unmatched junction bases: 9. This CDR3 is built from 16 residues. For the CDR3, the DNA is TGCAGTGCTAGGGGTACAGGGGGCTCTTTCTCCTACGAGCAGTACTTC. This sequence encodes CSARGTGGSFSYEQYF.

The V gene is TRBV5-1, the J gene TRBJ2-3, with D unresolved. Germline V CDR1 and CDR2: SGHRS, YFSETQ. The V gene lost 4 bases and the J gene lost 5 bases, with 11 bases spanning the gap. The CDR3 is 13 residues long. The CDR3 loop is CASSTELGDTQYF. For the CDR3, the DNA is TGCGCCAGCAGCACCGAACTGGGAGATACGCAGTATTTT.

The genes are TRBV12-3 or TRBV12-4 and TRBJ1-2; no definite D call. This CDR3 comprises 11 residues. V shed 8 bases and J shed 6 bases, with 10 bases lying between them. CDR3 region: CASEGFNGYTF. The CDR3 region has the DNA TGTGCCAGCGAGGGATTCAATGGCTACACCTTC.

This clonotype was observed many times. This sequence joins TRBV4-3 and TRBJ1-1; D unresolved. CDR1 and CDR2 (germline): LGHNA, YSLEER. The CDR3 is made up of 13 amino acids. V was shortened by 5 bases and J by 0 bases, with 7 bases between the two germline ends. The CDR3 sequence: CASSVLMNTEAFF. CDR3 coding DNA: TGCGCCAGCAGCGTTTTAATGAACACTGAAGCTTTCTTT.

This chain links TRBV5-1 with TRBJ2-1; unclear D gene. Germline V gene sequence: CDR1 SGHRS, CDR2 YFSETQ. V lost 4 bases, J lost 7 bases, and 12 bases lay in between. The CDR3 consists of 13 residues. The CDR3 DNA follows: TGCGCCAGCAGCCCCCCCCTGAGGAATGAGCAGTTCTTC. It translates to CASSPPLRNEQFF.

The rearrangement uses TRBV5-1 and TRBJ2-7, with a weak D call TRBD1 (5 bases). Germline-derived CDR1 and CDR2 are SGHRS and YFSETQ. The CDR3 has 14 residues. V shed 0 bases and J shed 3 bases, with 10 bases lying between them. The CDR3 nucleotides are TGCGCCAGCAGCTTGGACCGGACAATCTACGAGCAGTACTTC. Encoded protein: CASSLDRTIYEQYF.